This T cell receptor beta chain was identified during a study of blood T cell repertoires in COVID-19. The method was immunoSEQ multiplex PCR; TCRdb's version includes in-frame clones alone and lacks a portion of them. The sample includes a few hundred thousand clones, 85% seen only once; the top ten take roughly 2.5%. J lost 11 bases, V lost 4 bases, and 6 bases had no gene match. The CDR3 extends over 11 amino acids. Per the germline V gene, CDR1 is GTSNPN and CDR2 is SVGIG (reference sequence). The sample consisted of PBMCs or T cells enriched from blood (not recorded which). The chain joins TRBV30 to TRBJ2-3; 7 positions match TRBD2. The clonotype was recovered from a woman between 45 and 60 years old who had recovered from COVID-19. The CDR3 bases are TGTGCCTGGACAGAGCGGGGTGGGCAGTATTTT. Translation gives CAWTERGGQYF.